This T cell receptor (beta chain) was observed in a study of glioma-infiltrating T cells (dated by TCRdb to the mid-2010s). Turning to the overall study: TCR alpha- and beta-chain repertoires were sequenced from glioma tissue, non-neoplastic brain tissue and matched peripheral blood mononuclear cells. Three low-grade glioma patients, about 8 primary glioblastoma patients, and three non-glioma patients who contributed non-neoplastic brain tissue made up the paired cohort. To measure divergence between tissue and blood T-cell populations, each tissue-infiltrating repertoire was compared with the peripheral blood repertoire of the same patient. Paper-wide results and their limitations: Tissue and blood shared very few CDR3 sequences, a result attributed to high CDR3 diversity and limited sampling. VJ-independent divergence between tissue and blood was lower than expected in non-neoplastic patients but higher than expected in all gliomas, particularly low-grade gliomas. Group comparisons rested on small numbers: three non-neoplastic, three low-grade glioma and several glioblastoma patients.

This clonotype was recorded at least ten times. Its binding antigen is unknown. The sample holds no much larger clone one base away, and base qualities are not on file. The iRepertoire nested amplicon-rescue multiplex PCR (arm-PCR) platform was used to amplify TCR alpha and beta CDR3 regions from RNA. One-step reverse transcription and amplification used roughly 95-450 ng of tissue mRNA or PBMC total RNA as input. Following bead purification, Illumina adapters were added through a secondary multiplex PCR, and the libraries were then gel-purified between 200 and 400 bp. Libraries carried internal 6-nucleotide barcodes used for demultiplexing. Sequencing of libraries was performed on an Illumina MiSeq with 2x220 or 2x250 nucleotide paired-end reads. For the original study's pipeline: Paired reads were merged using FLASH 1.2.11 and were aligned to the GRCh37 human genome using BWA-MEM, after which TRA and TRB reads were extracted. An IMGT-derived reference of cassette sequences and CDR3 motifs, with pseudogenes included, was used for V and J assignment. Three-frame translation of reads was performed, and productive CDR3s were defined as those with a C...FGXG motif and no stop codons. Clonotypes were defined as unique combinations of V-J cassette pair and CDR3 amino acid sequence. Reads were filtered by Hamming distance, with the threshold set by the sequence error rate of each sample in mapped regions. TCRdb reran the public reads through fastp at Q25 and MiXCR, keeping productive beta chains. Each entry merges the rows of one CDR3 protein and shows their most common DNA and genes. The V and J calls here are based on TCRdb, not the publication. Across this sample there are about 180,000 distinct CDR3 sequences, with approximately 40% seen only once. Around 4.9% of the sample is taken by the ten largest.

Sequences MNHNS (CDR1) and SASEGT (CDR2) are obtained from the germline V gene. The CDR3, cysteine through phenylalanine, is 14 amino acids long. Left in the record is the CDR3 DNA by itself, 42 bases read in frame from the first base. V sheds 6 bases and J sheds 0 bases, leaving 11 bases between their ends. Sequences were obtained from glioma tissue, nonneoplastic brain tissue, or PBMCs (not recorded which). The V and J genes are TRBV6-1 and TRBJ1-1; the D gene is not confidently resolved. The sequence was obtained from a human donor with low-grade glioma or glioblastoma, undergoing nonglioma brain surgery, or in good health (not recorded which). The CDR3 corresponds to CASSAYRLNTEAFF. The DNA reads TGTGCCAGCAGCGCTTACAGACTGAACACTGAAGCTTTCTTT.